What follows are 32 T cell receptor beta chains derived from one specimen sequenced in a study of blood T cell repertoires in COVID-19 (dated by TCRdb to the early 2020s). Library preparation was by the immunoSEQ multiplex PCR assay. As stored in TCRdb, this immuneACCESS dataset retains in-frame rearrangements with V and J assigned. A fraction of the clones does not appear; measured against another copy, unresolved V genes explain less than half of the discrepancy, and the remainder lacks a known reason. The sample includes roughly 150,000 clones, with almost 80% observed a single time. Roughly 9.8% of the sample is held by the ten biggest clonotypes. Sequenced sample: peripheral blood. Receptors were obtained from a man in his sixties who had recovered from COVID-19.

This clone was seen ten or more times. The chain combines TRBV25-1 with TRBJ1-1, with 7 bases aligning to TRBD1. The CDR3 is 11 residues long. Germline trimming cut 6 bases from V and 11 bases from J; bases unmatched to any gene: 6. CDR1 and CDR2 from the germline V gene are MGHDK and SYGVNS. The CDR3 protein is CASRQTGTAFF. As DNA, the CDR3 is TGTGCCAGCAGGCAGACAGGGACGGCTTTCTTT.

The rearrangement uses TRBV6-1 and TRBJ2-7; no clear D gene. The CDR3 is 12 amino acids. Trimming removed 3 bases from V and 2 bases from J, with 5 bases in between. CDR1 and CDR2 (germline): MNHNS, SASEGT. The CDR3 sequence: CASSDRAYEQYF. DNA for the CDR3: TGTGCCAGCAGTGACCGAGCCTACGAGCAGTACTTC.

This clone was counted a single time. The rearrangement links TRBV6-5 to TRBJ2-3; 8 bases map to TRBD1. CDR3 length: 15 residues. CDR1 is MNHEY, CDR2 SVGAGI, per germline. V lost 5 bases, J lost 6 bases, and 10 bases stayed unmatched. CDR3 bases: TGTGCCAGCAGTCCCCCGGGACAGGTCGGTGATACGCAGTATTTT. Residues: CASSPPGQVGDTQYF.

This sequence joins TRBV5-1 and TRBJ2-5, with a possible D match to TRBD1 (6 bases). Germline CDR1 reads SGHRS; CDR2 reads YFSETQ. Between the trimmed V and J ends, which lost 4 bases and 5 bases, there was a span of 12 bases. The CDR3 has 13 amino acids. The CDR3 here is CASSRPGEETQYF. As DNA, the CDR3 is TGCGCCAGCAGCAGGCCAGGGGAGGAGACCCAGTACTTC.

The chain has TRBV6-2 or TRBV6-3 and TRBJ2-2; 13 bases align to TRBD2. CDR3 length: 16 residues. The J segment lost 1 base and the V segment lost 5 bases, leaving 1 base of the junction unmatched. Germline V gene data show CDR1 as MNHEY and CDR2 as SVGEGT. The CDR3 spells CASSRTSGRNTGELFF. The CDR3 DNA follows: TGTGCCAGCAGTAGGACTAGCGGGAGGAACACCGGGGAGCTGTTTTTT.

This clone was recorded only once. The J gene is TRBJ1-6, the V gene TRBV7-2, with D perhaps TRBD1 (6 bases). There are 16 residues in the CDR3. Germline values: CDR1 SGHTA, CDR2 FQGNSA. With 2 bases removed from V and 5 bases from J, the gap between germline ends came to 13 bases. This CDR3 is CASSLTGGADNSPLHF. CDR3 nucleotides: TGTGCCAGCAGCTTAACGGGGGGGGCAGATAATTCACCCCTCCACTTT.

The chain uses TRBV28 and TRBJ2-7; TRBD1 is a possible D gene (5 bases). Trimming took 6 bases from V and 4 from J, leaving 10 bases between them. Germline-derived CDR1 and CDR2 are MDHEN and SYDVKM. The CDR3 totals 12 residues. The CDR3 spells CASRTQGYEQYF. The CDR3 DNA reads as TGTGCCAGCAGGACGCAGGGTTACGAGCAGTACTTC.

The chain has TRBV6-5 and TRBJ2-3; 8 nucleotides line up with TRBD2. This CDR3 has 15 amino acids. With 5 bases clipped from V and 0 bases from J, the junction kept 4 bases outside the gene matches. The V gene's germline CDR1 is MNHEY and CDR2 SVGAGI. The CDR3, as DNA: TGTGCCAGCAGTCCCATAGCGGGGAGCACAGATACGCAGTATTTT. This codes for CASSPIAGSTDTQYF.

This chain joins TRBV10-3 and TRBJ2-3, with TRBD1 matching over 7 bases. In germline, CDR1 is ENHRY, CDR2 SYGVKD. The CDR3 contains 15 residues. With V trimmed by 2 bases and J by 2 bases, 4 bases remained unmatched. CDR3 bases: TGTGCCATCAGTGAGACCGACAGGGACACAGATACGCAGTATTTT. This encodes CAISETDRDTDTQYF.

This clone was detected a few times. The chain combines TRBV29-1 with TRBJ2-5; D perhaps matches TRBD2 (6 bases). The CDR3 contains 15 residues. Germline V gives CDR1 SQVTM, CDR2 ANQGSEA. V dropped 6 bases and J dropped 0 bases, with 17 bases sitting between them. CDR3 amino acids: CSVVPPLAHQETQYF. The CDR3, as DNA: TGCAGCGTAGTTCCCCCCCTAGCGCACCAAGAGACCCAGTACTTC.

J is TRBJ1-1 and V is TRBV7-3; possible D gene TRBD1, 6 bases. V lost 4 bases to trimming and J lost 0 bases, with 6 bases between them. The germline V gene encodes CDR1 SGHTA and CDR2 FQGTGA. This CDR3 comprises 13 residues. Here the CDR3 DNA reads TGTGCCAGCAGCTGGACAGTGAACACTGAAGCTTTCTTT. Its translation is CASSWTVNTEAFF.

This clone was seen a few times. The V and J genes are TRBV12-3 or TRBV12-4 and TRBJ1-2; D call uncertain. Trimming pared 5 bases from V and 3 bases from J, leaving 4 bases between. The CDR3 is 11 residues long. The CDR3 DNA reads as TGTGCCAGCAGTCCCGACTATGGCTACACCTTC. It is translated as CASSPDYGYTF.

This clone turned up a few times. This chain links TRBV7-3 with TRBJ2-1, with TRBD2 identical over 7 bases. Trimming took 5 bases from V and 0 from J; bases not matched to a gene: 4. The CDR3 sequence is 15 residues long. Germline CDR1 reads SGHTA; CDR2 reads FQGTGA. The CDR3 loop reads CASSLAASSYNEQFF. For the CDR3, the DNA is TGTGCCAGCAGCCTAGCGGCGAGCTCCTACAATGAGCAGTTCTTC.

This clone was seen only a few times. This chain joins TRBV4-3 and TRBJ2-2; 8 bases line up with TRBD1. Per the germline V gene, CDR1 is LGHNA and CDR2 is YSLEER. V gave up 3 bases and J gave up 6 bases; unmatched junction bases: 3. The CDR3 extends over 14 amino acids. CDR3 in amino acids: CASSHNRGSGELFF. The CDR3 nucleotides are TGCGCCAGCAGCCATAACAGGGGGTCCGGGGAGCTGTTTTTT.

This chain links TRBV28 with TRBJ1-5, with D unresolved. This CDR3 comprises 15 residues. Germline V gene lookup returns CDR1 MDHEN and CDR2 SYDVKM. V was pared by 3 bases and J by 2 bases, with 11 bases between. The CDR3 DNA reads as TGTGCCAGCAGTTTTAACAGTATCGGCAATCAGCCCCAGCATTTT. Translating gives CASSFNSIGNQPQHF.

The genes are TRBV5-1 and TRBJ1-4, with 9 positions matching TRBD1. This CDR3 is 14 amino acids long. The trim removed 5 bases at V and 5 bases at J, leaving 4 bases unmatched. Germline V gene lookup returns CDR1 SGHRS and CDR2 YFSETQ. The CDR3 loop is CASRTGTGNEKLFF. The DNA for the CDR3 is TGCGCCAGCAGGACCGGGACAGGGAATGAAAAACTGTTTTTT.

The rearrangement links TRBV11-2 to TRBJ2-7; tentative D call: TRBD1 (5 bases). The CDR3 consists of 14 residues. Trimming left V 1 base short and J 6 bases short, with 13 bases between. CDR1 and CDR2 from the germline V gene are SGHAT and FQNNGV. The CDR3 nucleotides read TGTGCCAGCAGCTTAGGCCCCAGGGCAGTCGAGCAGTACTTC. As protein: CASSLGPRAVEQYF. The full variable domain, with the rest looked up from reference TRBV11-2 and TRBJ2-7, is EAGVAQSPRYKIIEKRQSVAFWCNPISGHATLYWYQQILGQGPKLLIQFQNNGVVDDSQLPKDRFSAERLKGVDSTLKIQPAKLEDSAVYLCASSLGPRAVEQYFGPGTRLTVT.

This clone was recorded once. The J gene is TRBJ2-5, the V gene TRBV28, with 7 bases lining up with TRBD2. Unmatched junction bases numbered 4, after V lost 5 bases and J lost 1 base. Germline values: CDR1 MDHEN, CDR2 SYDVKM. This CDR3 region has 14 residues. CDR3 in DNA: TGTGCCAGCAGTACCGGGGGGACCCAAGAGACCCAGTACTTC. Protein sequence: CASSTGGTQETQYF.

This CDR3 is CASSPILGLNTGELFF. The DNA of the CDR3 is TGTGCCAGCTCACCTATCCTAGGACTGAACACCGGGGAGCTGTTTTTT. V and J are TRBV18 and TRBJ2-2, with D tentatively TRBD2 (5 bases). CDR1 is KGHSH, CDR2 LQKENI, per germline. Trimming took 3 bases from V and 1 from J, leaving 12 bases between them. The CDR3 loop spans 16 amino acids.

The rearrangement uses TRBV5-1 and TRBJ1-1, with 9 nucleotides matching TRBD1. V lost 0 bases to trimming and J lost 5 bases; unmatched junction nucleotides: 5. Germline loops: CDR1 SGHRS, CDR2 YFSETQ. The CDR3 runs to 15 residues. As DNA, the CDR3 is TGCGCCAGCAGCTTGGTAGGACAGGGGAAAACTGAAGCTTTCTTT. Amino acid sequence: CASSLVGQGKTEAFF.

The chain links TRBV5-1 to TRBJ2-1, with TRBD2 identical over 7 bases. This CDR3 spans 15 amino acids. Germline lookup yields CDR1 SGHRS and CDR2 YFSETQ. After removal of 7 bases from V and 9 bases from J, the junction contained 16 bases not matched to a gene. Here the CDR3 DNA reads TGCGCCAGCTGCATGTCAGCGGGGTGTAGTGGTGAGCAGTTCTTC. It codes for CASCMSAGCSGEQFF. Variable domain in full (rest from reference TRBV5-1 and TRBJ2-1): KAGVTQTPRYLIKTRGQQVTLSCSPISGHRSVSWYQQTPGQGLQFLFEYFSETQRNKGNFPGRFSGRQFSNSRSEMNVSTLELGDSALYLCASCMSAGCSGEQFFGPGTRLTVL.

The genes are TRBV11-2 and TRBJ1-5, with 7 positions matching TRBD1. Germline-derived CDR1 and CDR2 are SGHAT and FQNNGV. Trimming cost V 5 bases and J 1 base; bases outside gene matches: 5. CDR3 length: 15 amino acids. The CDR3 protein is CASSRGGHSNQPQHF. The CDR3 region has the DNA TGTGCCAGCAGCCGAGGGGGCCACAGCAATCAGCCCCAGCATTTT.

The chain recombines TRBV5-4 with TRBJ1-2; the D gene is possibly TRBD1 (5 bases). The CDR3 spans 14 residues. Trimming pared 0 bases from V and 4 bases from J, leaving 10 bases between. Germline assignment: CDR1 SGHNT and CDR2 YYREEE (reference sequence). In DNA form, the CDR3 reads TGTGCCAGCAGCTTGGGGGGGGAGCTCTATGGCTACACCTTC. Encoded protein: CASSLGGELYGYTF.

DNA of the CDR3: TGTGCCATCAGTGAAACAGGGGGTAACGAGCAGTACTTC. This gives the protein CAISETGGNEQYF. The chain employs TRBV10-3 and TRBJ2-7; 8 bases are a match to TRBD1. The CDR3 extends over 13 amino acids. V lost 3 bases and J lost 5; bases outside the gene matches: 3. CDR1 ENHRY and CDR2 SYGVKD come from the germline V gene.

This clone is a singleton in its sample. The V and J genes are TRBV27 and TRBJ2-2; 7 nucleotides align to TRBD1. V trimming: 3 bases; J trimming: 4 bases; junction bases outside the gene matches: 2. The CDR3 has 14 residues. Germline lookup yields CDR1 MNHEY and CDR2 SMNVEV (reference sequence). CDR3 DNA sequence: TGTGCCAGCAGTTTGGGACAGACCACCGGGGAGCTGTTTTTT. This translates into CASSLGQTTGELFF.

The V and J genes are TRBV2 and TRBJ1-1; no firm D call. V lost 5 bases to trimming and J lost 1 base, with 11 bases between them. The CDR3 covers 14 residues. CDR1 and CDR2 (germline): SNHLY, FYNNEI. This CDR3 reads CASSSGLGNTEAFF. As DNA, the CDR3 is TGTGCCAGCAGTTCGGGATTGGGGAACACTGAAGCTTTCTTT.

This clone showed up just once. V gene TRBV12-3 or TRBV12-4 combines with J gene TRBJ1-1; D ambiguous. V lost 1 base, J lost 4 bases, and 4 bases lay in between. The CDR3 is made up of 12 amino acids. CDR3 sequence (DNA): TGTGCCAGCAGTTTAGGAGTCACTGAAGCTTTCTTT. Amino acid sequence: CASSLGVTEAFF.

The chain employs TRBV10-3 and TRBJ1-1, with 7 nucleotides matching TRBD1. The CDR3 loop spans 14 amino acids. CDR1 is ENHRY, CDR2 SYGVKD, per germline. The V segment lost 6 bases and the J segment 4 bases; nucleotides outside the gene matches: 8. The CDR3 sequence is CAIRDDREVTEAFF. The CDR3, as DNA: TGTGCCATCAGAGATGACAGGGAGGTCACTGAAGCTTTCTTT.

The chain recombines TRBV5-1 with TRBJ1-4; the match to TRBD1 covers 12 bases. This CDR3 contains 14 residues. V was pared by 3 bases and J by 7 bases, with 1 base of the junction left unmatched. Germline V gives CDR1 SGHRS, CDR2 YFSETQ. Here the CDR3 reads CASSWGQGAEKLFF. The CDR3 nucleotides are TGCGCCAGCAGCTGGGGACAGGGGGCTGAAAAACTGTTTTTT.

The gene calls are TRBV2 and TRBJ2-3; 14 bases line up with TRBD2. Per the germline V gene, CDR1 is SNHLY and CDR2 is FYNNEI. J was trimmed by 0 bases and V by 5 bases; bases with no gene match: 4. The CDR3 spans 17 residues. The CDR3 DNA reads as TGTGCCAGCAGTTGGACTAGCGGGGGGCGGAGCACAGATACGCAGTATTTT. Translating it yields CASSWTSGGRSTDTQYF.

This sequence joins TRBV4-3 and TRBJ1-3; possibly TRBD1 for D (6 bases). The CDR3 has 15 residues. V lost 3 bases, J lost 2 bases, and 11 bases lay in between. Looked up from germline, CDR1 is LGHNA and CDR2 is YSLEER. In nucleotides, the CDR3 is TGCGCCAGCAGCCAGGAGGACAGACCTGGAAACACCATATATTTT. It is translated as CASSQEDRPGNTIYF.

The chain recombines TRBV28 with TRBJ2-3; D possibly corresponds to TRBD1 (6 bases). This CDR3 spans 13 amino acids. The ends were cut back, 5 bases at V and 0 bases at J, with 6 bases in the middle. Germline CDR1 reads MDHEN; CDR2 reads SYDVKM. CDR3 amino acids: CASSTGSTDTQYF. In DNA form, the CDR3 reads TGTGCCAGCAGTACAGGGAGCACAGATACGCAGTATTTT.